This TCR beta chain was recovered during a study of blood T cell repertoires in COVID-19. Original handling: Reference gene primer amplification gave nucleated cell count estimates. Measured with immunoSEQ multiplex PCR; TCRdb has only the in-frame clones, and not every one. D and trimming come from the DNA, and the V and J calls and clone size come from that table. The table records about 310,000 clones, about 91% of them present only once. Deletions cut 0 bases from V and 4 bases from J, with 13 bases between. The germline V gene has CDR1 LGHNA and CDR2 YSLEER. This CDR3 contains 16 residues. Self-reported history from a screening survey and questionnaire set each donor's cohort. Donors in Cohort 3 counted as recovered after two negative PCRs, clearance, or symptom resolution.

V is TRBV4-3 and J is TRBJ2-1; possible D gene TRBD2, 5 bases. Material for sequencing was PBMCs or T cells enriched from blood (not recorded which). The source is a woman aged 40 to 55 who had recovered from COVID-19. CDR3 region: CASSQDRLALYNEQFF. The CDR3 bases are TGCGCCAGCAGCCAAGATAGGCTAGCCCTTTACAATGAGCAGTTCTTC.